The present T cell receptor beta chain was sequenced within a study of beta chain features in type 1 diabetes. Every isolated RNA sample was fully reverse transcribed, so sequencing captured expressed TCRB transcripts. Clones were read by immunoSEQ multiplex PCR, and TCRdb kept only the in-frame ones, dropping some. Of 310,000 or so clones in the sample, around 9.3% were seen once. Concerning this clone: Antigen unknown.

Study-wide results and limits: There was a possibility that cDNA sequencing over-represented cells with high TCR expression. In every one of the four CD4+ subsets, TCRB CDR3s were moderately but significantly shorter in Type 1 diabetes patients.

The CDR3 covers 14 residues. V was shortened by 4 bases and J by 0 bases, with 10 bases between the two germline ends. Germline CDR1 and CDR2: MNHEY and SMNVEV (reference sequence). The sample taken for sequencing was central memory CD4+ T cells from blood. This clonotype was sampled from a young man with type 1 diabetes. This chain joins TRBV27 and TRBJ2-7; a possible D gene is TRBD1 (6 bases). Here the CDR3 reads CASSWGHASYEQYF. Here the CDR3 DNA reads TGTGCCAGCAGTTGGGGACACGCCTCCTACGAGCAGTACTTC.